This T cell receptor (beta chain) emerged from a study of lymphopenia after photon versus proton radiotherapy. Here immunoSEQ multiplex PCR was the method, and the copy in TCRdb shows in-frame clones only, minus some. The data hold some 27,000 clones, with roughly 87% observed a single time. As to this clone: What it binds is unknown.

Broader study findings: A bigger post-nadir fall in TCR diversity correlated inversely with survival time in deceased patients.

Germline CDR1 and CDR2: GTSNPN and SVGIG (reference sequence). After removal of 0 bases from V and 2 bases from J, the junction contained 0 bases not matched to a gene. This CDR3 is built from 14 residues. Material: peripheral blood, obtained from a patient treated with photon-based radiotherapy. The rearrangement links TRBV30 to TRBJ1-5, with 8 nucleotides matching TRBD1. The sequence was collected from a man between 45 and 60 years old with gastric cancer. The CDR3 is CAWSVGQGNQPQHF. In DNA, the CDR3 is TGTGCCTGGAGTGTGGGACAGGGCAATCAGCCCCAGCATTTT. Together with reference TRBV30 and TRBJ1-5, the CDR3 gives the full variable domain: SQTIHQWPATLVQPVGSPLSLECTVEGTSNPNLYWYRQAAGRGLQLLFYSVGIGQISSEVPQNLSASRPQDRQFILSSKKLLLSDSGFYLCAWSVGQGNQPQHFGDGTRLSIL.